This TCR beta chain was recovered during a study of shared clonotypes between healthy human individuals. Study-level information: Three men and a couple of women, aged 18 to 49, were donors.

Unsorted PBMC replicate PCRs drew on roughly 290 ng DNA, representing some 30,000 T cell genomes. The repertoire was sequenced with immunoSEQ multiplex PCR; TCRdb's copy has only in-frame clones and lacks some. This sample has about half a million clones, with more than 75% found just once. Researchers drew on about 90 million PBMCs for genomic DNA from unsorted samples. CDR3 length equals 13 residues. Germline-derived CDR1 and CDR2 are SQVTM and ANQGSEA. J gave up 6 bases and V 6 bases, and 9 bases lay outside the gene matches. For this clone: Possible read error: a much larger clone is one base away. This specimen includes other DNA sequences encoding the same CDR3.

This receptor was obtained from a woman aged 40-49 years in good health. Some clones in this sample may be carry-over from other donors' samples. The sequencing input was PBMCs. The chain carries TRBV29-1 and TRBJ2-3; 7 bases line up with TRBD1. CDR3 residues: CSVEARGSDTQYF. Written as DNA, the CDR3 is TGCAGCGTCGAGGCCAGGGGGTCGGATACGCAGTATTTT.